This is a list of T cell receptor beta chains from one sample in a study of T cell repertoires in cytomegalovirus infection. These receptors are not linked to any known antigen. TCRdb processed the reads anew with MiXCR; each CDR3 protein has one entry. The repertoire has about 220,000 distinct CDR3 sequences, about 39% of them found once; the top ten carry 55% to 60%. This sample comprised CD8+ T cells from cultured PBMCs, obtained from culture after CMV antigen stimulation. These receptors were taken from a human donor in good health (CMV status not recorded). Some clones in this sample may be carry-over from other donors' samples. Both conserved end residues are part of each CDR3. Clone size is stated in some rows and not others, as once, few, many or a class when expanded.

J,size,V,CDR3
TRBJ2-5,.,TRBV5-8,CASIAQETQYF
TRBJ1-1,.,TRBV4-1,CASRTQTGGNTEAFF
TRBJ2-3,few,TRBV7-9,CASSDPSLAGAHPDTQYF
TRBJ2-7,few,TRBV7-8,CASSATGTSYEQYF
TRBJ1-6,.,TRBV11-2,CASNREGEAPPLHF
TRBJ2-1,many,TRBV7-8,CASSLFWDSSQNEQFF
TRBJ2-2,many,TRBV4-2,CASSPGTGDTGELFF
TRBJ2-2,once,TRBV7-9,CASSLARLAGRGGELFF
TRBJ2-7,.,TRBV7-9,CASSSPAVYEQYF
TRBJ1-5,many,TRBV7-8,CASSLARGRGNQPQHF
TRBJ1-5,.,TRBV7-6,CASSLAGGDQPQHF
TRBJ1-5,.,TRBV5-5,CASSLGWIGNQPQHF
TRBJ2-3,.,TRBV7-8,CASSLDLDTQYF
TRBJ2-2,.,TRBV28,CASSLSLTNTGELFF
TRBJ2-3,.,TRBV5-1,CASSPEGTGADTQYF
TRBJ2-1,once,TRBV24-1,CATGGQGMVDEQFF
TRBJ2-3,.,TRBV7-6,CASSPPGAKDTQYF
TRBJ2-7,.,TRBV13,CASSLGQSGEQYF
TRBJ2-2,few,TRBV6-6,CASSYDTGELFF
TRBJ2-5,.,TRBV27,CASSKGETQYF
TRBJ2-2,.,TRBV9,CAISQGFANTGELFF
TRBJ1-5,.,TRBV5-1,CASSLLALGGNQPQHF
TRBJ1-1,few,TRBV12-3/TRBV12-4,CASSRTGGTEAFF
TRBJ1-6,.,TRBV6-6,CASTLDGNNSPLHF
TRBJ2-4,.,TRBV28,CASSRVPGQGGIVAKNIQYF
TRBJ1-2,.,TRBV28,CASRTWTIGYTF
TRBJ2-1,.,TRBV7-6,CASSRLAGVFSSYNEQFF
TRBJ2-1,.,TRBV12-3/TRBV12-4,CASSWTSGGVEQFF
TRBJ2-7,.,TRBV27,CASKQGYEQYF
TRBJ1-2,few,TRBV7-4,CASSLGGAAGDGYTF
TRBJ1-1,.,TRBV29-1,CSVDLGFAFF
TRBJ1-2,.,TRBV7-4,CASSSPWTANYGYTF
TRBJ2-7,few,TRBV27,CASSLSIWGTSGSSYEQYF
TRBJ2-6,few,TRBV11-2,CASSHPGQLGANVLTF
TRBJ2-7,.,TRBV9,CASSAGTGPYEQYF
TRBJ2-1,.,TRBV6-5,CATRPREPPSYNEQFF
TRBJ2-1,few,TRBV7-9,CASSLGIILGSHEQFF
TRBJ1-2,few,TRBV6-1,CASSGRGIGYTF
TRBJ2-7,few,TRBV7-9,CASSLVQGAPPYEQYF
TRBJ1-2,.,TRBV5-1,CASSLEGVNYGYTF
TRBJ1-1,few,TRBV11-2,CASTQSPPEAFF
TRBJ2-1,many,TRBV7-8,CASSPGLAGAHLYNEQFF
TRBJ1-1,.,TRBV12-3/TRBV12-4,CASSLPSTAMNTEAFF
TRBJ2-3,few,TRBV5-1,CASSSYTGSGDTQYF
TRBJ2-3,.,TRBV5-4,CASSPQTGTSGGAFTDTQYF
TRBJ2-3,.,TRBV7-9,CASSPTRETSGSKTDTQYF
TRBJ1-1,few,TRBV12-3/TRBV12-4,CASTPTVPNTEAFF
TRBJ1-1,.,TRBV25-1,CASSVGGVLAFF
TRBJ1-5,.,TRBV6-5,CASSYGPGSRPQHF
TRBJ1-2,once,TRBV19,CASSLAGLYGYTF
TRBJ2-1,.,TRBV10-3,CAISDKPPSKPRYNEQFF
TRBJ2-2,.,TRBV4-1,CASSYTTGAYAGELFF
TRBJ1-1,few,TRBV11-2,CASRMGENTEAFF
TRBJ2-1,few,TRBV6-1,CASSHGLAEQFF
TRBJ1-5,.,TRBV7-4,CASSRPGQGAQPQHF
TRBJ1-3,few,TRBV10-3,CAISGGYSGNTIYF